These 9 T cell receptor beta chains were all obtained from the same sample, sequenced in a study of CD8 T cell repertoires and HIV-1 epitope variants. TCRdb's table, derived via immunoSEQ multiplex PCR, lists solely in-frame clones and lacks some. This sample carries under 100,000 clones, around 67% of them seen once, and the ten largest clones take 25% to 30%. Sequencing used uncultured baseline CD8+ T cells from peripheral blood mononuclear cells (PBMCs). These receptors originate from a male donor with HIV.

This clone was seen more than once but under ten times. The junction differs from germline at one of its ends, possibly a read error. V usage is TRBV7-7 and J usage is TRBJ2-2, with D tentatively TRBD1 or TRBD2 (5 bases each). The germline CDR1 and CDR2 sequences are SSHAT and FNYEAQ (reference sequence). The length of the CDR3 is 15 residues. This chain's CDR3 is CASSPLGPRPGELFF. The CDR3 bases are TGTGCTAGCAGCCCCTTGGGACCCCGCCCCGGGGAGCTGTTTTTT. Using reference TRBV7-7 and TRBJ2-2 for the parts outside the CDR3, the full variable domain is GAGVSQSPRYKVTKRGQDVTLRCDPISSHATLYWYQQALGQGPEFLTYFNYEAQPDKSGLPSDRFSAERPEGSISTLTIQRTEQRDSAMYRCASSPLGPRPGELFFGEGSRLTVL.

The chain joins TRBV7-2 to TRBJ1-5; 7 positions agree with TRBD1. The ends lost 5 bases at V and 0 bases at J; junction bases unmatched: 13. The germline V gene encodes CDR1 SGHTA and CDR2 FQGNSA. The CDR3 consists of 18 residues. CDR3 protein: CASSPEWLGTASNQPQHF. The CDR3 DNA sequence: TGTGCCAGCAGCCCAGAGTGGCTGGGGACAGCTAGCAATCAGCCCCAGCATTTT.

V usage is TRBV7-7 and J usage is TRBJ2-2, with D perhaps matching TRBD1 (5 bases). Germline assignment: CDR1 SSHAT and CDR2 FNYEAQ (reference sequence). CDR3 length: 14 amino acids. V lost 4 bases, J lost 2 bases, and 8 bases lay in between. The CDR3 DNA follows: TGTGCCAGCAGCTCGCAGGGAAACACCGGGGAGCTGTTTTTT. Translating it yields CASSSQGNTGELFF.

The chain is built from TRBV19 and TRBJ2-7; 9 bases fit TRBD1. The germline CDR1 and CDR2 sequences are LNHDA and SQIVND (reference sequence). The length of the CDR3 is 15 residues. V lost 1 base and J lost 5; bases outside the gene matches: 6. CDR3: CASSIVGTGTHEQYF. CDR3 sequence (DNA): TGTGCCAGTAGTATAGTAGGGACAGGGACCCACGAGCAGTACTTC.

V is TRBV6-1 and J is TRBJ2-3; 11 bases map to TRBD2. Per germline, CDR1 MNHNS and CDR2 SASEGT. J was trimmed by 1 base and V by 4 bases; bases with no gene match: 7. The CDR3 extends over 17 amino acids. The CDR3 DNA is TGTGCCAGCAGTGGCGGCGTAGCGGGAGGGGGCACAGATACGCAGTATTTT. Protein: CASSGGVAGGGTDTQYF.

CDR3 sequence (DNA): TGTGCCAGCATTCCGGGGACAGGGCCCGCATATAGCAATCAGCCCCAGCATTTT. This codes for CASIPGTGPAYSNQPQHF. The chain recombines TRBV28 with TRBJ1-5; 9 bases are shared with TRBD1. This CDR3 region has 18 residues. Germline-derived CDR1 and CDR2 are MDHEN and SYDVKM. Unmatched junction bases numbered 13, after V lost 7 bases and J lost 0 bases.

V is TRBV5-1 and J is TRBJ2-5; D unclear. The CDR3 has 13 residues. CDR1 and CDR2 (germline): SGHRS, YFSETQ. V was pared by 3 bases and J by 5 bases, with 11 bases between. CDR3 nucleotides: TGCGCCAGCAGCTCCCCTCCCGGGGAGACCCAGTACTTC. It codes for CASSSPPGETQYF. The full variable domain, its missing parts supplied by reference TRBV5-1 and TRBJ2-5, is KAGVTQTPRYLIKTRGQQVTLSCSPISGHRSVSWYQQTPGQGLQFLFEYFSETQRNKGNFPGRFSGRQFSNSRSEMNVSTLELGDSALYLCASSSPPGETQYFGPGTRLLVL.

The chain recombines TRBV9 with TRBJ2-1; no firm D call. The CDR3 length is 14 residues. Germline V gene sequence: CDR1 SGDLS, CDR2 YYNGEE. The V end lost 4 bases, the J end lost 8 bases, and 16 bases lay between the germline ends. CDR3 in amino acids: CASSRFGSPDEQFF. CDR3 nucleotide sequence: TGTGCCAGCAGCCGTTTCGGATCGCCCGATGAGCAGTTCTTC. The variable domain in full, with the rest retrieved from reference TRBV9 and TRBJ2-1, is DSGVTQTPKHLITATGQRVTLRCSPRSGDLSVYWYQQSLDQGLQFLIQYYNGEERAKGNILERFSAQQFPDLHSELNLSSLELGDSALYFCASSRFGSPDEQFFGPGTRLTVL.

This clone was detected ten times or more. The V gene is TRBV7-3, the J gene TRBJ2-1; tentatively, D is TRBD2 (6 bases). The CDR3 is 16 amino acids. The V end was cut by 1 base, the J end by 0 bases, with 10 bases between. CDR1 and CDR2 from the germline V gene are SGHTA and FQGTGA. CDR3 region: CASSLMAGSSYNEQFF. In DNA form, the CDR3 reads TGTGCCAGCAGCTTAATGGCGGGGTCCTCCTACAATGAGCAGTTCTTC. Using reference TRBV7-3 and TRBJ2-1 for the parts outside the CDR3, the full variable domain is GAGVSQTPSNKVTEKGKYVELRCDPISGHTALYWYRQSLGQGPEFLIYFQGTGAADDSGLPNDRFFAVRPEGSVSTLKIQRTERGDSAVYLCASSLMAGSSYNEQFFGPGTRLTVL.